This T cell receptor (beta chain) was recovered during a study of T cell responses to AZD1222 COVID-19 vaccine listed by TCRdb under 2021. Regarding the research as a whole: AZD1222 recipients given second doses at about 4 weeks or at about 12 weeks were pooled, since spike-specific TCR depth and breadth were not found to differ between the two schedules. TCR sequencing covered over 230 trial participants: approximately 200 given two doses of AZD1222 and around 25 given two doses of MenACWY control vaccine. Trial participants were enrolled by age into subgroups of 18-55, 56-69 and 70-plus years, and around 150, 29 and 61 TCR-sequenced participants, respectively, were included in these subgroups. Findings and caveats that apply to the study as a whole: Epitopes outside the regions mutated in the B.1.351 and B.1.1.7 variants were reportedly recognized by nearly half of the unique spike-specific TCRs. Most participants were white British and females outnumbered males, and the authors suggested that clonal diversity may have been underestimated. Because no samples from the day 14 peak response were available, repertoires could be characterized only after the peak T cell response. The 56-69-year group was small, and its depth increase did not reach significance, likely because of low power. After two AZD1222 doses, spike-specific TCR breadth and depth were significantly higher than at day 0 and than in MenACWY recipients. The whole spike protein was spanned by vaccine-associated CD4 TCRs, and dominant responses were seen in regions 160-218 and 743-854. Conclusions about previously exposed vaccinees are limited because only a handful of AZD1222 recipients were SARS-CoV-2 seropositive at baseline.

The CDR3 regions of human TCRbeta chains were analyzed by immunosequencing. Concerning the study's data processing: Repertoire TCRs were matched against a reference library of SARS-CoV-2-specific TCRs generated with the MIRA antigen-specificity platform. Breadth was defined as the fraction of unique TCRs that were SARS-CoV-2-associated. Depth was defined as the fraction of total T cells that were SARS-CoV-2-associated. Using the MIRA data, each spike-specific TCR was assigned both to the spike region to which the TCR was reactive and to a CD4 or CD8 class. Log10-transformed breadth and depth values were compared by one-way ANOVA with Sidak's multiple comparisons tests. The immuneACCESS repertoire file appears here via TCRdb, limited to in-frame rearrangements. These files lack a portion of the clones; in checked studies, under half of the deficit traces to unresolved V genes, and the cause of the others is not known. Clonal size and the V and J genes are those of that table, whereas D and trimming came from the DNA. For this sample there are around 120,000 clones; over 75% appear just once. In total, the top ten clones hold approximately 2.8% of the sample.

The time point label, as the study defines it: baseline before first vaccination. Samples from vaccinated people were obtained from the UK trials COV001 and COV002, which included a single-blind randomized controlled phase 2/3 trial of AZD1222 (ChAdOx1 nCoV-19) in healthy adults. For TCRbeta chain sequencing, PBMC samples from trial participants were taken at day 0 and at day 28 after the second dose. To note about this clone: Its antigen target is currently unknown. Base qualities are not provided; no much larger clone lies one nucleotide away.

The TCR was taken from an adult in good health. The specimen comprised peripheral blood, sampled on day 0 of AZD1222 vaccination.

The nucleotide sequence reads as follows: TGTGCCACCAGCCCGACTAGCGGGAAAAATACGCAGTATTTT. It specifies CATSPTSGKNTQYF. The receptor chain draws on TRBV24-1 and TRBJ2-3; 11 of the junction bases match TRBD2. CDR1 and CDR2 were assigned from the germline V gene as KGHDR and SFDVKD. The CDR3 numbers 14 residues from cysteine through phenylalanine. The entry retains the CDR3 DNA only, 42 bases that are in frame from base 1. Trimming accounts for 7 bases at V and 7 bases at J, while the number of junction bases matched to no gene is 6.